This is a list of T cell receptor beta chains from one sample in a study of radiotherapy plus CTLA-4 blockade in lung cancer. Using immunoSEQ multiplex PCR, the repertoire was profiled, and TCRdb retains in-frame clones only, with some absent. The sample yields around 65,000 clones, approximately 80% seen once. The starting material was peripheral blood, obtained from a patient treated with radiotherapy plus ipilimumab. These receptors were obtained from a human donor with non-small cell lung cancer who had a complete response to radiotherapy plus ipilimumab. Both conserved end residues are part of each CDR3. Fields, in order: clone size, CDR3 length, J gene, V gene, D gene, CDR3 protein, CDR3 DNA. D genes are given only for firm matches. The size field is filled for only some rows; it gives once, few, many or a size class.

abundance: -
len: 14
j_gene: TRBJ2-3
v_gene: TRBV6-5
d_gene: TRBD2
CDR3aa: CASSYLAATDTQYF
CDR3nt: TGTGCCAGCAGTTACCTAGCGGCCACAGATACGCAGTATTTT

abundance: -
len: 13
j_gene: TRBJ1-4
v_gene: TRBV11-2
d_gene: -
CDR3aa: CASSLDVKTEMFF
CDR3nt: TGTGCCAGCAGCTTAGACGTTAAGACTGAGATGTTTTTT

abundance: few
len: 16
j_gene: TRBJ2-2
v_gene: TRBV5-4
d_gene: TRBD2
CDR3aa: CASSLRLAENTGELFF
CDR3nt: TGTGCCAGCAGCCTTAGACTAGCGGAAAACACCGGGGAGCTGTTTTTT

abundance: -
len: 15
j_gene: TRBJ1-3
v_gene: TRBV7-9
d_gene: TRBD1
CDR3aa: CASSLGTGDGNTIYF
CDR3nt: TGTGCCAGCAGCTTAGGGACAGGGGACGGAAACACCATATATTTT

abundance: -
len: 15
j_gene: TRBJ1-3
v_gene: TRBV7-2
d_gene: -
CDR3aa: CASSWGRGSGNTIYF
CDR3nt: TGTGCCAGCAGCTGGGGGCGGGGTTCTGGAAACACCATATATTTT

abundance: -
len: 16
j_gene: TRBJ1-5
v_gene: TRBV15
d_gene: -
CDR3aa: CATSRDTQAANQPQHF
CDR3nt: TGTGCCACCAGCAGAGATACGCAGGCGGCAAATCAGCCCCAGCATTTT

abundance: -
len: 17
j_gene: TRBJ2-1
v_gene: TRBV27
d_gene: TRBD2
CDR3aa: CASSPGPGGRAVGEQFF
CDR3nt: TGTGCCAGCAGTCCGGGGCCGGGCGGGAGGGCCGTGGGAGAGCAGTTCTTC

abundance: -
len: 14
j_gene: TRBJ1-5
v_gene: TRBV6-5
d_gene: -
CDR3aa: CASSYSGVGQPQHF
CDR3nt: TGTGCCAGCAGTTACTCGGGGGTTGGTCAGCCCCAGCATTTT

abundance: -
len: 13
j_gene: TRBJ2-5
v_gene: TRBV11-3
d_gene: -
CDR3aa: CASSFRQQETQYF
CDR3nt: TGTGCCAGCAGCTTCAGACAGCAAGAGACCCAGTACTTC

abundance: -
len: 14
j_gene: TRBJ1-4
v_gene: TRBV9
d_gene: TRBD1
CDR3aa: CASSVGQGTEKLFF
CDR3nt: TGTGCCAGCAGCGTAGGACAGGGAACCGAAAAACTGTTTTTT

abundance: -
len: 14
j_gene: TRBJ1-1
v_gene: TRBV27
d_gene: TRBD1
CDR3aa: CASSTNKDRAEAFF
CDR3nt: TGTGCCAGCAGTACCAATAAGGACAGGGCTGAAGCTTTCTTT

abundance: -
len: 14
j_gene: TRBJ1-6
v_gene: TRBV7-8
d_gene: TRBD1
CDR3aa: CASSRGQGSSPLHF
CDR3nt: TGTGCCAGCAGCCGGGGACAGGGGAGTTCACCCCTCCACTTT

abundance: -
len: 17
j_gene: TRBJ2-1
v_gene: TRBV5-1
d_gene: -
CDR3aa: CASSGNSVAGSYNEQFF
CDR3nt: TGCGCCAGCAGCGGTAATAGCGTTGCAGGCTCCTACAATGAGCAGTTCTTC

abundance: few
len: 14
j_gene: TRBJ2-7
v_gene: TRBV6-1
d_gene: -
CDR3aa: CASREQEAPYEQYF
CDR3nt: TGTGCCAGCAGGGAACAGGAAGCCCCCTACGAGCAGTACTTC

abundance: -
len: 15
j_gene: TRBJ2-5
v_gene: TRBV5-6
d_gene: TRBD2
CDR3aa: CASSSPSGIRETQYF
CDR3nt: TGTGCCAGCAGCTCGCCTAGCGGGATCCGGGAGACCCAGTACTTC

abundance: -
len: 13
j_gene: TRBJ2-2
v_gene: TRBV5-1
d_gene: -
CDR3aa: CASSLDRAGELFF
CDR3nt: TGCGCCAGCAGCTTGGACAGGGCCGGGGAGCTGTTTTTT

abundance: few
len: 15
j_gene: TRBJ1-4
v_gene: TRBV10-3
d_gene: -
CDR3aa: CAISRRTGGEEKLFF
CDR3nt: TGTGCCATCAGTAGGCGGACCGGCGGTGAGGAAAAACTGTTTTTT

abundance: -
len: 15
j_gene: TRBJ2-3
v_gene: TRBV30
d_gene: -
CDR3aa: CAWSAPGSGTDTQYF
CDR3nt: TGTGCCTGGAGTGCCCCTGGTAGTGGCACAGATACGCAGTATTTT

abundance: -
len: 14
j_gene: TRBJ2-5
v_gene: TRBV7-9
d_gene: -
CDR3aa: CASSLAREQETQYF
CDR3nt: TGTGCCAGCAGCTTAGCCAGGGAACAAGAGACCCAGTACTTC

abundance: -
len: 13
j_gene: TRBJ2-5
v_gene: TRBV6-1
d_gene: -
CDR3aa: CASSARGRETQYF
CDR3nt: TGTGCCAGCAGTGCCAGAGGGCGAGAGACCCAGTACTTC

abundance: -
len: 10
j_gene: TRBJ1-1
v_gene: TRBV6-6
d_gene: -
CDR3aa: CASSYGEAFF
CDR3nt: TGTGCCAGCAGTTACGGGGAAGCTTTCTTT

abundance: -
len: 14
j_gene: TRBJ2-7
v_gene: TRBV7-2
d_gene: TRBD1
CDR3aa: CASSFGQGGHEQYF
CDR3nt: TGTGCCAGCAGCTTCGGACAGGGAGGCCACGAGCAGTACTTC

abundance: few
len: 14
j_gene: TRBJ2-1
v_gene: TRBV7-2
d_gene: TRBD1
CDR3aa: CASGLGTGGFEQFF
CDR3nt: TGTGCCAGCGGCCTCGGGACAGGGGGCTTTGAGCAGTTCTTC

abundance: -
len: 11
j_gene: TRBJ1-1
v_gene: TRBV20-1
d_gene: -
CDR3aa: CSAQAPIGAFF
CDR3nt: TGCAGTGCCCAAGCCCCCATCGGGGCTTTCTTT

abundance: -
len: 16
j_gene: TRBJ2-1
v_gene: TRBV11-2
d_gene: TRBD2
CDR3aa: CASSLYRLAGGIEQFF
CDR3nt: TGTGCCAGCAGCTTATATCGTCTAGCGGGAGGTATTGAGCAGTTCTTC

abundance: once
len: 15
j_gene: TRBJ1-1
v_gene: TRBV5-1
d_gene: -
CDR3aa: CASSLGQESNTEAFF
CDR3nt: TGCGCCAGCAGCTTGGGCCAGGAGAGCAACACTGAAGCTTTCTTT

abundance: -
len: 12
j_gene: TRBJ1-2
v_gene: TRBV23-1
d_gene: -
CDR3aa: CASSRRPYGYTF
CDR3nt: TGCGCCAGCAGTCGGCGGCCCTATGGCTACACCTTC

abundance: -
len: 14
j_gene: TRBJ1-5
v_gene: TRBV7-2
d_gene: TRBD1
CDR3aa: CASSLSPQGAVEHF
CDR3nt: TGTGCCAGCAGCTTATCCCCCCAGGGGGCGGTCGAACATTTT

abundance: -
len: 15
j_gene: TRBJ1-5
v_gene: TRBV2
d_gene: -
CDR3aa: CASSELQGGNQPQHF
CDR3nt: TGTGCCAGCAGTGAACTACAGGGCGGCAATCAGCCCCAGCATTTT

abundance: few
len: 15
j_gene: TRBJ2-1
v_gene: TRBV5-1
d_gene: TRBD2
CDR3aa: CASSISGGAGNEQFF
CDR3nt: TGCGCCAGCAGCATTAGCGGGGGGGCCGGGAATGAGCAGTTCTTC

abundance: -
len: 14
j_gene: TRBJ2-1
v_gene: TRBV30
d_gene: TRBD2
CDR3aa: CAWSRGASGGEQFF
CDR3nt: TGTGCCTGGAGCCGAGGGGCTAGCGGGGGGGAGCAGTTCTTC

abundance: -
len: 12
j_gene: TRBJ1-2
v_gene: TRBV2
d_gene: TRBD1
CDR3aa: CASSLTGDGYTF
CDR3nt: TGTGCCAGCAGTCTAACAGGGGATGGCTACACCTTC

abundance: -
len: 13
j_gene: TRBJ1-1
v_gene: TRBV5-1
d_gene: -
CDR3aa: CASSLVTPTEAFF
CDR3nt: TGCGCCAGCAGCTTGGTGACCCCCACTGAAGCTTTCTTT

abundance: once
len: 13
j_gene: TRBJ1-6
v_gene: TRBV30
d_gene: -
CDR3aa: CAWGGQKESPLHF
CDR3nt: TGTGCCTGGGGGGGACAAAAGGAATCACCCCTCCACTTT

abundance: -
len: 17
j_gene: TRBJ2-1
v_gene: TRBV2
d_gene: TRBD2
CDR3aa: CASRWASGSGSSGEQFF
CDR3nt: TGTGCCAGCAGGTGGGCTAGCGGGAGCGGCTCCTCTGGTGAGCAGTTCTTC

abundance: -
len: 12
j_gene: TRBJ1-2
v_gene: TRBV2
d_gene: -
CDR3aa: CASSLDSYGYTF
CDR3nt: TGTGCCAGCAGTTTGGACAGCTATGGCTACACCTTC

abundance: -
len: 16
j_gene: TRBJ1-5
v_gene: TRBV6-6
d_gene: TRBD1
CDR3aa: CASRSRKGTVDQPQHF
CDR3nt: TGTGCCAGCAGAAGCAGAAAGGGGACAGTGGATCAGCCCCAGCATTTT

abundance: once
len: 14
j_gene: TRBJ2-6
v_gene: TRBV25-1
d_gene: -
CDR3aa: CATTKYSGANVLTF
CDR3nt: TGTGCCACCACGAAATACTCTGGGGCCAACGTCCTGACTTTC

abundance: -
len: 18
j_gene: TRBJ2-3
v_gene: TRBV27
d_gene: TRBD2
CDR3aa: CASNSRLAGVLGADTQYF
CDR3nt: TGTGCCAGCAACTCTCGACTAGCGGGAGTGTTGGGGGCAGATACGCAGTATTTT

abundance: -
len: 13
j_gene: TRBJ1-5
v_gene: TRBV30
d_gene: -
CDR3aa: CAWREQGNQPQHF
CDR3nt: TGTGCCTGGAGAGAACAGGGCAATCAGCCCCAGCATTTT

abundance: -
len: 14
j_gene: TRBJ1-1
v_gene: TRBV6-5
d_gene: -
CDR3aa: CASSYSSWNTEAFF
CDR3nt: TGTGCCAGCAGTTACTCTAGTTGGAACACTGAAGCTTTCTTT

abundance: -
len: 16
j_gene: TRBJ2-7
v_gene: TRBV7-9
d_gene: -
CDR3aa: CASSPTGLDVFYEQYF
CDR3nt: TGTGCCAGCAGCCCAACAGGACTGGACGTATTCTACGAGCAGTACTTC

abundance: -
len: 15
j_gene: TRBJ2-2
v_gene: TRBV11-2
d_gene: -
CDR3aa: CASSLDITNTGELFF
CDR3nt: TGTGCCAGCAGCTTAGACATCACGAACACCGGGGAGCTGTTTTTT

abundance: -
len: 16
j_gene: TRBJ2-4
v_gene: TRBV2
d_gene: -
CDR3aa: CASSEAYRLAKNIQYF
CDR3nt: TGTGCCAGCAGTGAAGCGTACAGGCTAGCCAAAAACATTCAGTACTTC

abundance: -
len: 17
j_gene: TRBJ2-6
v_gene: TRBV5-1
d_gene: -
CDR3aa: CASSLGADPSGANVLTF
CDR3nt: TGCGCCAGCAGCTTGGGCGCAGATCCATCAGGGGCCAACGTCCTGACTTTC

abundance: -
len: 14
j_gene: TRBJ2-1
v_gene: TRBV5-1
d_gene: TRBD2
CDR3aa: CASSLGTSGVEQFF
CDR3nt: TGCGCCAGCAGCTTAGGCACTAGCGGGGTTGAGCAGTTCTTC

abundance: -
len: 17
j_gene: TRBJ1-1
v_gene: TRBV18
d_gene: TRBD1
CDR3aa: CASSPQVRGRGNTEAFF
CDR3nt: TGTGCCAGCTCACCACAGGTCAGGGGGCGCGGTAACACTGAAGCTTTCTTT

abundance: -
len: 15
j_gene: TRBJ1-6
v_gene: TRBV18
d_gene: -
CDR3aa: CASSPSVRGDSPLHF
CDR3nt: TGTGCCAGCTCACCATCGGTCCGGGGGGATTCACCCCTCCACTTT

abundance: -
len: 15
j_gene: TRBJ1-4
v_gene: TRBV15
d_gene: -
CDR3aa: CATSRGGGVNEKLFF
CDR3nt: TGTGCCACCAGCAGAGGTGGAGGGGTTAATGAAAAACTGTTTTTT

abundance: -
len: 14
j_gene: TRBJ1-4
v_gene: TRBV5-5
d_gene: TRBD1
CDR3aa: CASSLRDSNEKLFF
CDR3nt: TGTGCCAGCAGCTTGCGGGACAGTAATGAAAAACTGTTTTTT

abundance: -
len: 13
j_gene: TRBJ1-2
v_gene: TRBV6-5
d_gene: TRBD1
CDR3aa: CASSWGQEGGYTF
CDR3nt: TGTGCCAGCAGCTGGGGACAGGAGGGTGGCTACACCTTC

abundance: -
len: 13
j_gene: TRBJ2-5
v_gene: TRBV6-6
d_gene: -
CDR3aa: CASLGGGQETQYF
CDR3nt: TGTGCCAGCTTGGGGGGCGGCCAAGAGACCCAGTACTTC

abundance: -
len: 13
j_gene: TRBJ1-5
v_gene: TRBV25-1
d_gene: TRBD1
CDR3aa: CASSGTGGQPQHF
CDR3nt: TGTGCCAGCTCCGGGACAGGGGGTCAGCCCCAGCATTTT

abundance: -
len: 15
j_gene: TRBJ1-5
v_gene: TRBV6-1
d_gene: -
CDR3aa: CASSRGGDSNQPQHF
CDR3nt: TGTGCCAGCAGTAGGGGAGGGGATAGCAATCAGCCCCAGCATTTT

abundance: -
len: 15
j_gene: TRBJ1-3
v_gene: TRBV30
d_gene: -
CDR3aa: CARQPLRGSGNTIYF
CDR3nt: TGTGCGCGCCAACCCCTTCGGGGCTCTGGAAACACCATATATTTT